The 30 T cell receptor beta chains below come from one sample, sequenced in a study of T cells in Graves' hyperthyroidism and ophthalmopathy. Regions amplified from RNA transcripts were the TCR beta CDR3 regions. The TCR CDR3 first-round RT-PCR relied on the HTBI primer set. A single record per CDR3 protein comes from TCRdb applying MiXCR to the multiplex PCR reads. The sample lists about 640,000 distinct CDR3 sequences; about 14% were seen once. Sequencing used blood. The source is a woman aged 45 to 65 with Graves' ophthalmopathy.

The V gene is TRBV25-1, the J gene TRBJ1-1; 9 nucleotides align to TRBD1. V was clipped by 2 bases and J by 5 bases; unmatched bases: 6. Germline V CDR1 and CDR2: MGHDK, SYGVNS. There are 15 residues in the CDR3. The CDR3 loop reads CASSELGQGGTEAFF. DNA for the CDR3: TGTGCCAGCAGTGAACTGGGACAGGGTGGGACTGAAGCTTTCTTT.

This clonotype was picked up many times. The chain has TRBV2 and TRBJ2-3, with 9 bases fitting TRBD1. Trimming cost V 6 bases and J 2 bases; bases outside gene matches: 6. Germline V gene sequence: CDR1 SNHLY, CDR2 FYNNEI. The CDR3 loop spans 15 amino acids. The DNA of the CDR3 is TGTGCCAGCAGGGCCGGGACAGGGATCACAGATACGCAGTATTTT. It yields the protein CASRAGTGITDTQYF.

In its sample, this clonotype was seen many times. The rearrangement joins TRBV28 to TRBJ2-3; 8 bases map to TRBD1. The CDR3 has 18 residues. Trimming cost V 8 bases and J 1 base; bases outside gene matches: 17. Germline values: CDR1 MDHEN, CDR2 SYDVKM. The CDR3 region has the DNA TGTGCCAGCGTATCCTCCGGGACAGGCCTCCATCGCACAGATACGCAGTATTTT. This encodes CASVSSGTGLHRTDTQYF.

This clonotype was detected many times. The V gene is TRBV12-3 or TRBV12-4, the J gene TRBJ2-2; 7 bases are shared with TRBD2. The CDR3 extends over 18 amino acids. Germline trimming cut 0 bases from V and 0 bases from J; bases unmatched to any gene: 7. CDR3 sequence reads: CASSLARYGRSNTGELFF. CDR3 nucleotides: TGTGCCAGCAGTTTAGCGCGTTACGGGAGGTCGAACACCGGGGAGCTGTTTTTT.

The chain recombines TRBV11-3 with TRBJ2-2; 14 nucleotides match TRBD2. Germline CDR1 and CDR2: SGHNT and YENEEA. Trimming at V came to 5 bases and at J to 5 bases, leaving 10 bases not matched to a gene. CDR3 length: 18 amino acids. The CDR3 DNA reads TGTGCCAGCAGCAACCCGGGACTAGCGGGAGTTGATACCGGGGAGCTGTTTTTT. It codes for CASSNPGLAGVDTGELFF.

This clonotype was detected many times. This chain links TRBV7-9 with TRBJ2-7, with D perhaps being TRBD1 or TRBD2 (5 bases each). Germline CDR1 SEHNR, CDR2 FQNEAQ (reference sequence). Trimming left V 5 bases short and J 4 bases short, with 9 bases between. CDR3 size: 12 residues. The CDR3 nucleotides read TGTGCCAGCAGCCGGGGACCATACGAGCAGTACTTC. Translated: CASSRGPYEQYF.

In this sample, this clonotype turned up many times. This rearrangement joins TRBV30 to TRBJ2-5, with 10 bases matching TRBD1. Germline CDR1 GTSNPN, CDR2 SVGIG (reference sequence). The CDR3 is 12 residues long. The trim removed 7 bases at V and 5 bases at J, leaving 4 bases unmatched. The CDR3 DNA reads TGTGCCTCGGGACAGGGGTTGGAGACCCAGTACTTC. This codes for CASGQGLETQYF.

This rearrangement joins TRBV20-1 to TRBJ2-2, with D maybe TRBD2 (5 bases). The CDR3 runs to 16 residues. V lost 3 bases, J lost 3 bases, and 17 bases lay in between. In germline, CDR1 is DFQATT, CDR2 SNEGSKA (reference sequence). The CDR3 reads CSARSGSANDTGELFF. DNA of the CDR3: TGCAGTGCTAGGTCGGGTAGCGCGAATGACACCGGGGAGCTGTTTTTT.

This clonotype was found many times. The gene calls are TRBV28 and TRBJ2-1; D is possibly TRBD2 (6 bases). The ends were cut back, 4 bases at V and 0 bases at J, with 10 bases in the middle. This CDR3 has 15 amino acids. Germline V lookup: CDR1 MDHEN, CDR2 SYDVKM. The CDR3 region has the DNA TGTGCCAGCAGTTCAGTGGGAGGCTCCTACAATGAGCAGTTCTTC. Its protein product is CASSSVGGSYNEQFF.

This clonotype was seen repeatedly, ten times or more. The chain's CDR3 is CASSLLGADYGYTF. In nucleotides, the CDR3 is TGTGCCAGCAGTTTATTAGGGGCGGACTATGGCTACACCTTC. The chain is built from TRBV12-3 or TRBV12-4 and TRBJ1-2; the D gene is possibly TRBD1 (5 bases). The V gene lost 2 bases and the J gene lost 3 bases, with 10 bases spanning the gap. The CDR3 runs to 14 residues.

This clonotype has a count of ten or more. The rearrangement uses TRBV28 and TRBJ2-5; possibly TRBD1 for D (6 bases). Germline CDR1 reads MDHEN; CDR2 reads SYDVKM. CDR3 length: 13 residues. V lost 6 bases and J 5 bases, leaving 13 bases between the germline ends. The CDR3 sequence is CASRTHTGETQYF. Here the CDR3 DNA reads TGTGCCAGCAGAACTCATACAGGGGAGACCCAGTACTTC.

This clonotype occurred a few times. The chain has TRBV10-3 and TRBJ2-7; TRBD1 matches 7 bases. This CDR3 is 16 amino acids long. Per the germline V gene, CDR1 is ENHRY and CDR2 is SYGVKD. V was clipped by 3 bases and J by 0 bases; unmatched bases: 8. DNA of the CDR3: TGTGCCATCAGTGACACCGGGACAGCGCACTCCTACGAGCAGTACTTC. Residues: CAISDTGTAHSYEQYF.

The J gene is TRBJ2-2, the V gene TRBV7-3, with 8 bases identical to TRBD1. The CDR3 is made up of 16 amino acids. V lost 4 bases, J lost 5 bases, and 9 bases stayed unmatched. Germline CDR1 is SGHTA and CDR2 is FQGTGA. The CDR3 DNA follows: TGTGCCAGCAGCTCCACAGGGGGGCTAGGGACCGGGGAGCTGTTTTTT. As protein: CASSSTGGLGTGELFF.

Ten or more counts support this clonotype. V gene TRBV28 combines with J gene TRBJ2-7; D gene uncertain. Trimming removed 7 bases at V and 4 bases at J, with 11 bases between. From germline, CDR1 is MDHEN and CDR2 SYDVKM. This CDR3 comprises 12 residues. CDR3 sequence (DNA): TGTGCCAGCAAGGTGGGCGCGTACGAGCAGTACTTC. Translated, it gives CASKVGAYEQYF.

This clonotype was observed many times. This rearrangement joins TRBV10-3 to TRBJ2-1; 13 bases are a match to TRBD2. V shed 9 bases and J 8 bases; nucleotides not matched to a gene: 4. Germline-derived CDR1 and CDR2 are ENHRY and SYGVKD. The CDR3 loop spans 13 amino acids. CDR3 sequence: CAIWTSGSHEQFF. The CDR3 DNA reads as TGTGCCATTTGGACTAGCGGGAGCCATGAGCAGTTCTTC.

The chain links TRBV11-2 to TRBJ2-3; 12 positions match TRBD2. The CDR3 is 18 amino acids. Germline V lookup: CDR1 SGHAT, CDR2 FQNNGV. V lost 5 bases to trimming and J lost 5 bases; unmatched junction nucleotides: 14. The CDR3 here is CASSPPGYTSGRRDTQYF. The CDR3 DNA is TGTGCCAGCAGCCCCCCAGGGTACACTAGCGGGAGGAGAGATACGCAGTATTTT. Full variable domain (outside the CDR3, taken from reference TRBV11-2 and TRBJ2-3): EAGVAQSPRYKIIEKRQSVAFWCNPISGHATLYWYQQILGQGPKLLIQFQNNGVVDDSQLPKDRFSAERLKGVDSTLKIQPAKLEDSAVYLCASSPPGYTSGRRDTQYFGPGTRLTVL.

This clonotype was seen only a few times. The DNA for the CDR3 is TGTGCCAGCAGCTCCCGACTAGCGGGAGGGAGGAATGAGCAGTTCTTC. Encoded protein: CASSSRLAGGRNEQFF. The chain carries TRBV7-9 and TRBJ2-1; 14 bases align to TRBD2. There are 16 residues in the CDR3. The trim removed 4 bases at V and 7 bases at J, leaving 6 bases unmatched. The germline V gene encodes CDR1 SEHNR and CDR2 FQNEAQ (reference sequence).

Details on this clonotype: With a much larger clone just one base away, this may be a read error. The V call is TRBV27, the J call TRBJ2-3; 13 bases map to TRBD2. Losses at the gene ends were 4 bases for V and 6 bases for J; bases not matched to a gene: 4. Germline CDR1 and CDR2: MNHEY and SMNVEV (reference sequence). CDR3 length equals 15 residues. The CDR3 DNA reads as TGTGCCAGCAGTTCCGGGACTAGCGGGGAGGATACGCAGTATTTT. Translation: CASSSGTSGEDTQYF.

The chain recombines TRBV15 with TRBJ2-3, with 7 bases aligning to TRBD1. The V gene end was trimmed by 2 bases and the J gene end by 2 bases; junction bases not matched to a gene: 4. The V gene's germline CDR1 is LNHNV and CDR2 YYDKDF (reference sequence). The CDR3 loop spans 15 amino acids. The CDR3 region has the DNA TGTGCCACCAGCAGAATTGACAGGGTCACAGATACGCAGTATTTT. This codes for CATSRIDRVTDTQYF.

This clonotype appeared many times. The chain employs TRBV7-2 and TRBJ2-2; TRBD2 agrees at 11 bases. The CDR3 extends over 19 amino acids. With V trimmed by 5 bases and J by 3 bases, 14 bases remained unmatched. CDR1 and CDR2 (germline): SGHTA, FQGNSA. As DNA, the CDR3 is TGTGCCAGCAGCAAATATAGCGGGAGGGCCCTCCTGGACACCGGGGAGCTGTTTTTT. Its translation: CASSKYSGRALLDTGELFF.

The table lists this clonotype with many counts. The chain uses TRBV29-1 and TRBJ2-7; 13 bases are shared with TRBD2. Looked up from germline, CDR1 is SQVTM and CDR2 is ANQGSEA. The CDR3 contains 15 residues. Trimming cost V 7 bases and J 0 bases; bases outside gene matches: 6. CDR3 sequence (DNA): TGCAGCGCCAAAGGGACTAGCGGGAACTCCTACGAGCAGTACTTC. Amino acid sequence: CSAKGTSGNSYEQYF.

The genes are TRBV5-1 and TRBJ2-5; 10 nucleotides align to TRBD1. Germline assignment: CDR1 SGHRS and CDR2 YFSETQ. This CDR3 is 16 amino acids long. The V gene end was trimmed by 4 bases and the J gene end by 5 bases; junction bases not matched to a gene: 11. The CDR3 region is CASSKGTGAGEETQYF. The CDR3 DNA reads as TGCGCCAGCAGCAAAGGGACAGGGGCCGGTGAGGAGACCCAGTACTTC.

This clonotype was seen only a few times. The chain couples TRBV4-1 to TRBJ1-4; 8 positions match TRBD1. This CDR3 region has 16 residues. After removal of 4 bases from V and 0 bases from J, the junction contained 4 bases not matched to a gene. Germline-derived CDR1 and CDR2 are MGHRA and YSYEKL. The CDR3 DNA sequence: TGCGCCAGCAGCCTAGGACAGGGCGCAACTAATGAAAAACTGTTTTTT. The encoded protein is CASSLGQGATNEKLFF.

A few counts support this clonotype. The CDR3 DNA follows: TGTGCCAGCAGCCTTAGCGGGAGGGTCTCCTACGAGCAGTACTTC. Amino acids: CASSLSGRVSYEQYF. The rearrangement joins TRBV7-9 to TRBJ2-7, with 11 bases lining up with TRBD2. The junction had 3 bases not matched to a gene; V was cut back by 5 bases and J by 0 bases. This CDR3 is 15 amino acids long. Germline V gene sequence: CDR1 SEHNR, CDR2 FQNEAQ (reference sequence).

Only a few counts were recorded for this clonotype. The chain uses TRBV16 and TRBJ1-1, with D possibly being TRBD1 (5 bases). The germline V and J ends were trimmed by 6 bases and 5 bases, with 19 bases remaining between them. CDR3 length: 15 residues. The germline V gene has CDR1 KGHSY and CDR2 FQNENV. As DNA, the CDR3 is TGTGCCAGCAGTCACAGACAGCTTCAAGGGACTGAAGCTTTCTTT. Translated, it gives CASSHRQLQGTEAFF. Together with reference TRBV16 and TRBJ1-1, the CDR3 gives the full variable domain: GEEVAQTPKHLVRGEGQKAKLYCAPIKGHSYVFWYQQVLKNEFKFLISFQNENVFDETGMPKERFSAKCLPNSPCSLEIQATKLEDSAVYFCASSHRQLQGTEAFFGQGTRLTVV.

This clonotype was recorded a few times. The junction does not match germline at one end; this may be a read error. This chain links TRBV4-3 with TRBJ1-5; D gene unclear. Germline V gene lookup returns CDR1 LGHNA and CDR2 YSLEER. The CDR3 extends over 16 amino acids. The CDR3: CASSQTSEFGNRPQHF. The CDR3, as DNA: TGCGCCAGCAGCCAGACGTCAGAGTTCGGCAATCGGCCCCAGCATTTT.

A note on this clonotype: A much more abundant neighbour one base away suggests this may be a read error. The conserved phenylalanine or tryptophan is not found at the CDR3 terminus, so this likely reflects a read error. V and J are TRBV2 and TRBJ2-3; D gene uncertain. The CDR3 is made up of 14 amino acids. CDR1 SNHLY and CDR2 FYNNEI come from the germline V gene. V gave up 8 bases and J gave up 0 bases, with 12 bases separating them. The CDR3 sequence is CASLRTVSTDTQYS. The CDR3 DNA reads as TGTGCCAGCCTCCGCACGGTTAGCACAGATACGCAGTATTCT.

Many counts were recorded for this clonotype. J is TRBJ2-3 and V is TRBV20-1, with D perhaps matching TRBD1 or TRBD2 (5 bases each). CDR1 and CDR2 from the germline V gene are DFQATT and SNEGSKA (reference sequence). The CDR3 is 14 amino acids. Between the trimmed V and J ends, which lost 7 bases and 2 bases, there was a span of 16 bases. CDR3 protein: CSEEGHGVTDTQYF. CDR3 in DNA: TGCAGTGAAGAGGGGCATGGGGTCACAGATACGCAGTATTTT.

The gene calls are TRBV28 and TRBJ2-7, with 13 positions matching TRBD2. With V trimmed by 5 bases and J by 6 bases, 7 bases remained unmatched. The germline V gene has CDR1 MDHEN and CDR2 SYDVKM. This CDR3 has 15 residues. In nucleotides, the CDR3 is TGTGCCAGCAGTCCCGGACTAGCGGGAGAAGGCGAGCAGTACTTC. It codes for CASSPGLAGEGEQYF. The full variable domain, completed using reference TRBV28 and TRBJ2-7, is DVKVTQSSRYLVKRTGEKVFLECVQDMDHENMFWYRQDPGLGLRLIYFSYDVKMKEKGDIPEGYSVSREKKERFSLILESASTNQTSMYLCASSPGLAGEGEQYFGPGTRLTVT.

Many counts were recorded for this clonotype. This chain connects TRBV6-1 to TRBJ2-1, with 11 positions matching TRBD2. J gave up 4 bases and V 6 bases, and 5 bases lay outside the gene matches. The CDR3 consists of 15 residues. Germline lookup yields CDR1 MNHNS and CDR2 SASEGT. CDR3 DNA: TGTGCCAGCAGCGGGTTAGCGGGAGGGTACAATGAGCAGTTCTTC. This encodes CASSGLAGGYNEQFF.